Presented here are 19 T cell receptor beta chains from one specimen sequenced in a study of shared clonotypes between healthy human individuals. Data came from immunoSEQ multiplex PCR; TCRdb stores just in-frame clones and leaves some out. The table lists approximately 1,000,000 clones, around 82% of them singletons. The sample comprised memory CD4+ T cells from PBMCs. Subset specified: CD45RA-negative fraction. These receptors originate from a man between 18 and 35 years old in good health. Some clones in this sample may be carry-over from other donors' samples.

This clone was detected only a few times. A much larger clone lies one base from this, so it may be a read error. This specimen includes other DNA sequences encoding the same CDR3. V is TRBV15 and J is TRBJ1-1; weak D call: TRBD1 (5 bases). Germline CDR1 is LNHNV and CDR2 is YYDKDF (reference sequence). Trimming removed 6 bases from V and 1 base from J, with 6 bases in between. This CDR3 spans 12 amino acids. CDR3 DNA: TGTGCCACCAGTGGGGGGAACACTGAAGCTTTCTTT. It codes for CATSGGNTEAFF.

The chain joins TRBV29-1 to TRBJ1-1, with 7 bases lining up with TRBD1. V lost 6 bases, J lost 0 bases, and 16 bases stayed unmatched. Germline-derived CDR1 and CDR2 are SQVTM and ANQGSEA. The CDR3 runs 17 residues. The CDR3 protein is CSVGQRPGQNLNTEAFF. The CDR3 nucleotides read TGCAGCGTAGGACAACGGCCGGGACAGAATTTGAACACTGAAGCTTTCTTT.

This sequence joins TRBV9 and TRBJ1-5; D might be TRBD1 (5 bases). The CDR3 consists of 13 residues. The V end was cut by 4 bases, the J end by 6 bases, with 11 bases between. In germline, CDR1 is SGDLS, CDR2 YYNGEE. The CDR3 loop is CASSPRGGQPQHF. CDR3 DNA: TGTGCCAGCAGCCCCCGGGGGGGTCAGCCCCAGCATTTT.

This rearrangement joins TRBV6-5 to TRBJ2-7; 10 nucleotides align to TRBD2. The CDR3 sequence is 14 residues long. With 5 bases clipped from V and 6 bases from J, the junction kept 7 bases outside the gene matches. Germline CDR1 MNHEY, CDR2 SVGAGI. The chain's CDR3 is CASSTLAGAPEQYF. The CDR3 nucleotides read TGTGCCAGCAGTACTCTAGCGGGAGCGCCCGAGCAGTACTTC.

The chain uses TRBV28 and TRBJ1-1; D is unresolved. Per the germline V gene, CDR1 is MDHEN and CDR2 is SYDVKM. V was cut by 4 bases and J by 3 bases, with 6 bases left in between. The CDR3 totals 12 residues. The CDR3 DNA reads TGTGCCAGCAGTTCCGGACACACTGAAGCTTTCTTT. The encoded protein is CASSSGHTEAFF.

A remark on this clone: Within the sample, other DNA sequences also encode this same CDR3. This chain joins TRBV20-1 and TRBJ2-5, with D unclear. V lost 5 bases and J lost 5, with 9 bases in between. The CDR3 has 11 amino acids. Germline V CDR1 and CDR2: DFQATT, SNEGSKA (reference sequence). CDR3 sequence reads: CSAPRRETQYF. The DNA for the CDR3 is TGCAGTGCTCCGAGACGGGAGACCCAGTACTTC.

The chain has TRBV28 and TRBJ2-1; possibly TRBD2 for D (6 bases). CDR1 and CDR2 from the germline V gene are MDHEN and SYDVKM. This CDR3 has 15 amino acids. Trimming pared 5 bases from V and 1 base from J, leaving 12 bases between. The CDR3 loop reads CASSPPTRSYNEQFF. DNA for the CDR3: TGTGCCAGCAGTCCCCCGACTAGATCCTACAATGAGCAGTTCTTC.

About this clone: Other nucleotide sequences in the sample specify the same CDR3. The V gene is TRBV30, the J gene TRBJ1-2; 8 nucleotides agree with TRBD1. Losses at the gene ends were 5 bases for V and 2 bases for J; bases not matched to a gene: 1. This CDR3 contains 12 residues. Germline CDR1 reads GTSNPN; CDR2 reads SVGIG (reference sequence). The CDR3 here is CAWGTGNYGYTF. In DNA form, the CDR3 reads TGTGCCTGGGGGACAGGCAACTATGGCTACACCTTC.

This clone was seen repeatedly, ten times or more. This same CDR3 is encoded by further DNA sequences in the sample. This chain connects TRBV5-6 to TRBJ2-7, with D hard to call. In germline, CDR1 is SGHDT, CDR2 YYEEEE. The CDR3 covers 11 residues. V was clipped by 4 bases and J by 3 bases, with 5 bases between them. CDR3 sequence (DNA): TGTGCCAGCAGCCTATACTACGAGCAGTACTTC. The encoded protein is CASSLYYEQYF. Full variable domain (remainder filled in from reference TRBV5-6 and TRBJ2-7): DAGVTQSPTHLIKTRGQQVTLRCSPKSGHDTVSWYQQALGQGPQFIFQYYEEEERQRGNFPDRFSGHQFPNYSSELNVNALLLGDSALYLCASSLYYEQYFGPGTRLTVT.

The chain recombines TRBV7-9 with TRBJ2-3; 9 positions match TRBD1. The CDR3 extends over 16 amino acids. V dropped 5 bases and J dropped 3; count of bases not matched to a gene: 9. Germline assignment: CDR1 SEHNR and CDR2 FQNEAQ (reference sequence). In DNA, the CDR3 is TGTGCCAGCAGCACCGACAGGGGGAGTGGGACAGATACGCAGTATTTT. Amino acids: CASSTDRGSGTDTQYF. The variable domain in full, completed from reference TRBV7-9 and TRBJ2-3, reads DTGVSQNPRHKITKRGQNVTFRCDPISEHNRLYWYRQTLGQGPEFLTYFQNEAQLEKSRLLSDRFSAERPKGSFSTLEIQRTEQGDSAMYLCASSTDRGSGTDTQYFGPGTRLTVL.

V and J are TRBV10-3 and TRBJ2-5; 12 positions agree with TRBD2. V lost 4 bases and J lost 6; bases outside the gene matches: 6. Germline V gene sequence: CDR1 ENHRY, CDR2 SYGVKD. The CDR3 is made up of 15 amino acids. The CDR3 here is CAISALAGGWQTQYF. CDR3 DNA: TGTGCCATCAGTGCGCTAGCGGGAGGGTGGCAGACCCAGTACTTC.

This clone occurred a few times. The gene calls are TRBV5-1 and TRBJ1-2, with TRBD1 matching over 8 bases. V shed 0 bases, J shed 12 bases, and the junction held 10 bases outside the gene matches. Germline CDR1 and CDR2: SGHRS and YFSETQ. This CDR3 spans 14 amino acids. The CDR3 sequence is CASSLEGQAGGNTF. DNA for the CDR3: TGCGCCAGCAGCTTGGAGGGACAGGCGGGAGGCAACACCTTC.

This chain uses TRBV28 with TRBJ2-5; perhaps TRBD2 as D (6 bases). The V gene's germline CDR1 is MDHEN and CDR2 SYDVKM. The CDR3 length is 15 residues. V was shortened by 6 bases and J by 7 bases, with 21 bases between the two germline ends. The CDR3 region is CASSIPGLTQGTQYF. CDR3 sequence (DNA): TGTGCCAGCAGCATCCCGGGACTGACTCAGGGGACCCAGTACTTC.

This clone showed up just a few times. The chain has TRBV19 and TRBJ1-5, with 7 positions matching TRBD1. The ends lost 8 bases at V and 6 bases at J; junction bases unmatched: 7. CDR3 length: 13 amino acids. The V gene's germline CDR1 is LNHDA and CDR2 SQIVND (reference sequence). DNA of the CDR3: TGTGCCAGTGGAATGGGACAGCTTCAGCCCCAGCATTTT. This codes for CASGMGQLQPQHF.

The chain carries TRBV30 and TRBJ1-6; no clear D. Germline CDR1 and CDR2: GTSNPN and SVGIG (reference sequence). The CDR3 loop spans 15 amino acids. V lost 5 bases to trimming and J lost 0 bases, with 11 bases between them. The CDR3 loop is CAWDLSSSYNSPLHF. In nucleotides, the CDR3 is TGTGCCTGGGATTTATCTAGCTCCTATAATTCACCCCTCCACTTT.

Here the CDR3 DNA reads TGTGCCAGCAGCTTATCTCCCGGGTTGCGGCCACAAGTGAACTACGAGCAGTACTTC. Amino acid sequence: CASSLSPGLRPQVNYEQYF. V is TRBV11-2 and J is TRBJ2-7; D not resolved. Germline CDR1 is SGHAT and CDR2 is FQNNGV. The CDR3 sequence is 19 residues long. The ends were cut back, 2 bases at V and 3 bases at J, with 26 bases in the middle.

The J gene is TRBJ1-1, the V gene TRBV2; 7 positions match TRBD1. CDR1 is SNHLY, CDR2 FYNNEI, per germline. CDR3 length: 14 amino acids. Trimming at V came to 3 bases and at J to 1 base, leaving 2 bases not matched to a gene. The chain's CDR3 is CASSDRTGNTEAFF. Written as DNA, the CDR3 is TGTGCCAGCAGTGATCGGACAGGGAACACTGAAGCTTTCTTT. Filled out from reference TRBV2 and TRBJ1-1, the complete variable domain reads EPEVTQTPSHQVTQMGQEVILRCVPISNHLYFYWYRQILGQKVEFLVSFYNNEISEKSEIFDDQFSVERPDGSNFTLKIRSTKLEDSAMYFCASSDRTGNTEAFFGQGTRLTVV.

The genes are TRBV15 and TRBJ1-5; no definite D call. From germline, CDR1 is LNHNV and CDR2 YYDKDF (reference sequence). The V gene lost 0 bases and the J gene lost 5 bases, with 11 bases spanning the gap. CDR3 length: 15 residues. This chain's CDR3 is CATSRETRSYQPQHF. CDR3 DNA sequence: TGTGCCACCAGCAGAGAGACCAGATCGTATCAGCCCCAGCATTTT. The variable domain in full, completed from reference TRBV15 and TRBJ1-5, reads DAMVIQNPRYQVTQFGKPVTLSCSQTLNHNVMYWYQQKSSQAPKLLFHYYDKDFNNEADTPDNFQSRRPNTSFCFLDIRSPGLGDTAMYLCATSRETRSYQPQHFGDGTRLSIL.

This clone turned up a few times. J is TRBJ1-1 and V is TRBV6-5; D ambiguous. The V and J ends lost 7 bases and 8 bases respectively, with 14 bases between them. This CDR3 comprises 12 residues. Germline values: CDR1 MNHEY, CDR2 SVGAGI. The chain's CDR3 is CASNRLDGEAFF. For the CDR3, the DNA is TGTGCCAGCAACCGACTGGACGGGGAAGCTTTCTTT.